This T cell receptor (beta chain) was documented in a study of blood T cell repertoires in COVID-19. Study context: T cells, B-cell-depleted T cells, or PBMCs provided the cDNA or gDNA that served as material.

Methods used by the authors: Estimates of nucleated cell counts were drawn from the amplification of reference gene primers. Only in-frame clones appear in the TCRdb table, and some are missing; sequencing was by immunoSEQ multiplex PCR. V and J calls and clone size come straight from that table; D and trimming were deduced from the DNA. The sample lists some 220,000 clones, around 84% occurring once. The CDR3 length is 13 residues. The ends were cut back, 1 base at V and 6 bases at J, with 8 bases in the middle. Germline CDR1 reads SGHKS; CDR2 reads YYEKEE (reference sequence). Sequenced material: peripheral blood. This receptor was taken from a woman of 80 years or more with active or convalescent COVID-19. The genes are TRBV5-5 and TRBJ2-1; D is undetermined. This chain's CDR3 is CASSLLPGNEQFF. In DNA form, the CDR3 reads TGTGCCAGCAGCTTGCTCCCAGGCAATGAGCAGTTCTTC.